The clone carrying this TCR beta chain was seen repeatedly, ten times or more. Antigen unknown. These data belong to a study of identical twins. Regarding the study as a whole: Cord blood beta clonotypes present at high abundance carried fewer insertions; no such pattern appeared in memory repertoires.

All of the donors were Caucasians in good health. The CDR3 extends over 15 amino acids. J was trimmed by 4 bases and V by 5 bases; bases with no gene match: 6. The germline V gene encodes CDR1 SEHNR and CDR2 FQNEAQ (reference sequence). A universal primer site was added by template switching, and unique molecular identifiers were carried by the cDNA. A single record per CDR3 protein comes from TCRdb applying MiXCR to the 5' RACE reads. Of 500,000 or so distinct CDR3 sequences detected, over 11% appear once; the ten largest clones hold about 1%. The sample was also reused in another study, on yellow fever vaccine responses in identical twins.

The source is a woman between 18 and 29 years old in good health. The sequenced sample consisted of CD4+ T cells sorted from blood. V and J are TRBV7-9 and TRBJ2-2, with 8 positions matching TRBD2. CDR3 protein: CASSLMSGGTGELFF. The CDR3 region has the DNA TGTGCCAGCAGCCTAATGAGCGGGGGCACCGGGGAGCTGTTTTTT.